Listed here are 21 T cell receptor beta chains from one sample, sequenced in a study of Graves' ophthalmopathy and Graves' hyperthyroidism. The TCR beta CDR3 regions underwent amplification from RNA transcripts. Second-round multiplex PCR came after first-round RT-PCR with HTBI primers. TCRdb analysed the multiplex PCR reads with MiXCR anew, one entry per CDR3 protein. The table records 350,000 to 400,000 distinct CDR3 sequences, 15% of them present only once. Input material: peripheral blood. The receptors derive from a woman younger than 30 with stable Graves' hyperthyroidism.

The table lists this clonotype with many counts. The chain uses TRBV6-5 and TRBJ1-2; the match to TRBD1 covers 8 bases. V shed 6 bases and J 8 bases; nucleotides not matched to a gene: 5. Germline V lookup: CDR1 MNHEY, CDR2 SVGAGI. CDR3 length equals 12 residues. This CDR3 is CASRGTGGGYTF. CDR3 sequence (DNA): TGTGCCAGCAGAGGGACAGGTGGCGGCTACACCTTC.

This clonotype showed up many times. This chain uses TRBV27 with TRBJ2-5; D might be TRBD2 (6 bases). V lost 3 bases and J lost 9, with 20 bases in between. The CDR3 consists of 15 residues. Germline V CDR1 and CDR2: MNHEY, SMNVEV (reference sequence). CDR3 sequence reads: CASSLVAGIGEAQYF. CDR3 sequence (DNA): TGTGCCAGCAGTTTGGTCGCGGGGATCGGGGAGGCCCAGTACTTC.

This clonotype was seen many times. The chain combines TRBV20-1 with TRBJ1-5, with unresolved D. V lost 5 bases and J 2 bases, leaving 13 bases between the germline ends. CDR1 is DFQATT and CDR2 is SNEGSKA in the germline V gene (reference sequence). The CDR3 spans 14 residues. The CDR3: CSASVGWGNQPQHF. The CDR3 region has the DNA TGCAGTGCTTCCGTTGGGTGGGGCAATCAGCCCCAGCATTTT.

This clonotype was seen many times. This chain uses TRBV6-1 with TRBJ1-1, with D uncertain. The CDR3 contains 11 residues. The V gene lost 7 bases and the J gene lost 6 bases, with 9 bases spanning the gap. Germline lookup yields CDR1 MNHNS and CDR2 SASEGT. The CDR3 coding sequence is TGTGCCAGCATGCTTATTCCTGAAGCTTTCTTT. This encodes CASMLIPEAFF.

This clonotype was recorded many times. V is TRBV7-6 and J is TRBJ2-7, with D possibly being TRBD1 (6 bases). Germline V gives CDR1 SGHVS, CDR2 FNYEAQ. CDR3 size: 16 residues. Deletions cut 0 bases from V and 7 bases from J, with 19 bases between. The CDR3 protein is CASSLAGAGSTAEQYF. The CDR3 nucleotides read TGTGCCAGCAGCTTAGCGGGGGCCGGAAGTACAGCGGAGCAGTACTTC.

This sequence joins TRBV5-1 and TRBJ2-5; a weak D match, TRBD2 (6 bases). The CDR3 sequence is 16 residues long. Germline V gene sequence: CDR1 SGHRS, CDR2 YFSETQ. With 6 bases removed from V and 2 bases from J, the gap between germline ends came to 20 bases. The CDR3 DNA is TGCGCCAGCACCCCCACGGTCGCGGGGTTTCAAGAGACCCAGTACTTC. It encodes CASTPTVAGFQETQYF.

This clonotype was found many times. V usage is TRBV14 and J usage is TRBJ2-2; no firm D call. Germline V lookup: CDR1 SGHDN, CDR2 FVKESK. Trimming stripped 0 bases from V and 5 bases from J, with 16 bases between. The CDR3 contains 17 residues. The CDR3 sequence is CASSQDRTSITTGELFF. CDR3 DNA: TGTGCCAGCAGCCAAGATCGCACGTCAATAACTACCGGGGAGCTGTTTTTT.

This clonotype was observed at least ten times. The V gene is TRBV14, the J gene TRBJ1-1; tentative D call: TRBD1 (6 bases). This CDR3 spans 15 amino acids. Germline CDR1 SGHDN, CDR2 FVKESK. V was shortened by 5 bases and J by 1 base, with 14 bases between the two germline ends. The CDR3 sequence is CASSGWGARNTEAFF. CDR3 nucleotides: TGTGCCAGCAGCGGCTGGGGGGCAAGGAACACTGAAGCTTTCTTT.

This chain uses TRBV3-1 with TRBJ1-2; D remains unclear. The length of the CDR3 is 13 residues. The germline CDR1 and CDR2 sequences are LGHDT and YNNKEL (reference sequence). Trimming shortened V by 4 bases and J by 4 bases, and 10 bases separated the two germline ends. The CDR3 protein is CASSPSGVYGYTF. The CDR3 nucleotides are TGTGCCAGCAGCCCCTCCGGGGTCTATGGCTACACCTTC.

V usage is TRBV5-1 and J usage is TRBJ2-6; D uncertain. Looked up from germline, CDR1 is SGHRS and CDR2 is YFSETQ. V was pared by 2 bases and J by 0 bases, with 15 bases between. This CDR3 spans 18 amino acids. CDR3 residues: CASSLPTFPTSGANVLTF. CDR3 coding DNA: TGCGCCAGCAGCTTACCGACATTCCCAACCTCTGGGGCCAACGTCCTGACTTTC.

The chain recombines TRBV9 with TRBJ2-2, with 8 positions matching TRBD1. The germline V gene encodes CDR1 SGDLS and CDR2 YYNGEE. CDR3 length: 16 residues. After removal of 4 bases from V and 7 bases from J, the junction contained 12 bases not matched to a gene. The CDR3 protein is CASSFRPDRENGELFF. CDR3 sequence (DNA): TGTGCCAGCAGCTTCAGACCGGACAGGGAAAACGGGGAGCTGTTTTTT.

This clonotype was recorded a few times. V is TRBV11-2 and J is TRBJ2-2, with a possible D match to TRBD2 (6 bases). The CDR3 spans 15 residues. Germline assignment: CDR1 SGHAT and CDR2 FQNNGV. The ends were cut back, 4 bases at V and 6 bases at J, with 15 bases in the middle. The CDR3 loop is CASSSIVSGAGELFF. The CDR3 region has the DNA TGTGCCAGCAGCTCAATAGTCTCGGGGGCCGGGGAGCTGTTTTTT.

This clonotype was observed many times. This chain uses TRBV20-1 with TRBJ1-2; D call uncertain. Trimming left V 3 bases short and J 8 bases short, with 10 bases between. The CDR3 runs to 11 residues. Germline assignment: CDR1 DFQATT and CDR2 SNEGSKA (reference sequence). CDR3 DNA: TGCAGTGCTAGTGAGGACCCCGGCTACACCTTC. Its translation: CSASEDPGYTF.

There are many counts of this clonotype. J is TRBJ2-5 and V is TRBV7-2; 8 nucleotides agree with TRBD1. There are 14 residues in the CDR3. Germline trimming cut 1 base from V and 7 bases from J; bases unmatched to any gene: 5. Germline V gene sequence: CDR1 SGHTA, CDR2 FQGNSA. The CDR3 coding sequence is TGTGCCAGCAGCTTAGGGGCAGGGGGCTCGACCCAGTACTTC. Its protein is CASSLGAGGSTQYF.

Of note for this clonotype: This may come from a read error, since a much larger clone is one base off. This chain connects TRBV29-1 to TRBJ1-1, with TRBD1 matching over 7 bases. The CDR3 consists of 14 residues. The germline CDR1 and CDR2 sequences are SQVTM and ANQGSEA. V trimming: 8 bases; J trimming: 0 bases; junction bases outside the gene matches: 9. The CDR3: CSITETGMNTEAFF. The CDR3 nucleotides read TGCAGCATCACCGAGACAGGGATGAACACTGAAGCTTTCTTT.

This clonotype was detected a few times. The gene calls are TRBV4-1 and TRBJ2-2; TRBD2 might be the D (7 bases). This CDR3 is built from 18 residues. Germline V gene data show CDR1 as MGHRA and CDR2 as YSYEKL. V was shortened by 0 bases and J by 0 bases, with 14 bases between the two germline ends. For the CDR3, the DNA is TGCGCCAGCAGCCAAGAATTTGGAGGGGGGGCGAACACCGGGGAGCTGTTTTTT. The encoded protein is CASSQEFGGGANTGELFF.

V is TRBV29-1 and J is TRBJ2-7; 9 bases are a match to TRBD1. V shed 7 bases, J shed 3 bases, and the junction held 10 bases outside the gene matches. CDR1 is SQVTM and CDR2 is ANQGSEA in the germline V gene. The CDR3 is 14 amino acids. In DNA form, the CDR3 reads TGCAGCGCCGGAAGCGGGACAGGGAGCTACGAGCAGTACTTC. Encoded protein: CSAGSGTGSYEQYF.

V usage is TRBV5-1 and J usage is TRBJ1-1; D ambiguous. This CDR3 spans 14 amino acids. Germline V gene sequence: CDR1 SGHRS, CDR2 YFSETQ. V shed 2 bases and J shed 1 base, with 9 bases lying between them. The CDR3 nucleotides are TGCGCCAGCAGCTTTTCAAAGCAGAACACTGAAGCTTTCTTT. Amino acid sequence: CASSFSKQNTEAFF. Filled out from reference TRBV5-1 and TRBJ1-1, the complete variable domain reads KAGVTQTPRYLIKTRGQQVTLSCSPISGHRSVSWYQQTPGQGLQFLFEYFSETQRNKGNFPGRFSGRQFSNSRSEMNVSTLELGDSALYLCASSFSKQNTEAFFGQGTRLTVV.

Remarks on this clonotype: A much larger clone lies a single base off, so this may be a read error. V and J are TRBV12-3 or TRBV12-4 and TRBJ1-2, with D uncertain. The CDR3 totals 14 residues. In nucleotides, the CDR3 is TGTGCCAGCAGTTTTGCCTCGAGAGTGGACGGCTACAGCTTC. Amino acid sequence: CASSFASRVDGYSF.

This clonotype came up many times. V usage is TRBV20-1 and J usage is TRBJ1-6, with a possible D match to TRBD1 (6 bases). The germline gives CDR1 DFQATT, CDR2 SNEGSKA (reference sequence). Trimming left V 0 bases short and J 9 bases short, with 15 bases between. The CDR3 spans 15 residues. The CDR3 reads CSAREETGGGSPLHF. In DNA form, the CDR3 reads TGCAGTGCTAGAGAGGAGACGGGGGGCGGTTCACCCCTCCACTTT.

This clonotype has a count of ten or more. The V gene is TRBV10-3, the J gene TRBJ2-7; either TRBD1 or TRBD2 may supply D (5 bases each). With 3 bases removed from V and 3 bases from J, the gap between germline ends came to 15 bases. The CDR3 totals 15 residues. Germline V gives CDR1 ENHRY, CDR2 SYGVKD. The CDR3 region is CAISDLEGSHYEQYF. The DNA for the CDR3 is TGTGCCATCAGTGATTTAGAGGGGTCCCACTACGAGCAGTACTTC.